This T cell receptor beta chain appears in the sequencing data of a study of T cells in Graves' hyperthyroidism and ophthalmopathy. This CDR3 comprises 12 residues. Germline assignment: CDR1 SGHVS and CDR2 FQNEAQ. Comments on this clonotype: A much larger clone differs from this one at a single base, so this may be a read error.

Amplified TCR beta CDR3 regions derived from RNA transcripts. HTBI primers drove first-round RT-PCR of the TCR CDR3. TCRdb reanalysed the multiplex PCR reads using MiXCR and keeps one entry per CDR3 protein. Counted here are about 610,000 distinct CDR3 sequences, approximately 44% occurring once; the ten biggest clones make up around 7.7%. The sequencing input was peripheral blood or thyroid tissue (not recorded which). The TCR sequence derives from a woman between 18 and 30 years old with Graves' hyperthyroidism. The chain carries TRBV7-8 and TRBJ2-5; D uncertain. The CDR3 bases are TGTGCCAGCAGCTTAGGCAAAGAGGCCCAGTACTTC. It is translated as CASSLGKEAQYF.